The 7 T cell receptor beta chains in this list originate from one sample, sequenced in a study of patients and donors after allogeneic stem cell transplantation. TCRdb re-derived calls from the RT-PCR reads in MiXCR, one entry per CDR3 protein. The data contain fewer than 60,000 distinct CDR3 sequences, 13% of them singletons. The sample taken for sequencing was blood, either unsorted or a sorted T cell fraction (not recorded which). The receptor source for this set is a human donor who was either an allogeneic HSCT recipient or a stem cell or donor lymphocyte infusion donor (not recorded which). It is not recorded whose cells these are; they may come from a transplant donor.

The CDR3 sequence: CASSLEGGRKLFF. CDR3 DNA: TGTGCCAGCAGCTTGGAGGGGGGGCGCAAACTGTTTTTT. V is TRBV5-5 and J is TRBJ1-4, with D possibly being TRBD1 (6 bases). The CDR3 consists of 13 residues. V was trimmed by 0 bases and J by 11 bases, leaving 11 bases between them. Per the germline V gene, CDR1 is SGHKS and CDR2 is YYEKEE (reference sequence).

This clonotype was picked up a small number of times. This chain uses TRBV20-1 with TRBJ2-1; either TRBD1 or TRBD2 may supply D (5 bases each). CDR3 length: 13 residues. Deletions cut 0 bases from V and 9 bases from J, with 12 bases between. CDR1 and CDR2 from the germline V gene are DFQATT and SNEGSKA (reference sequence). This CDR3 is CSARDGRDGEQFF. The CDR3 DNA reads TGCAGTGCTAGAGATGGCAGGGACGGTGAGCAGTTCTTC.

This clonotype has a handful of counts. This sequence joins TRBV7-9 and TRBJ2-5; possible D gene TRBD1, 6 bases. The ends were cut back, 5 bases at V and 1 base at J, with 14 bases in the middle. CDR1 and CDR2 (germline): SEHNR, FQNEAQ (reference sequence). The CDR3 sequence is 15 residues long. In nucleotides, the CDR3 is TGTGCCAGCAGCCGCGACCGGGACATCCAAGAGACCCAGTACTTC. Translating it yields CASSRDRDIQETQYF.

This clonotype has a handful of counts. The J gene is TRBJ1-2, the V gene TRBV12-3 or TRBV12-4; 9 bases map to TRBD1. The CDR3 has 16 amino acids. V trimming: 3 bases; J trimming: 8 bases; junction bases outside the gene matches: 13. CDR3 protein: CASSFRTRTGENGYTF. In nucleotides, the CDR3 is TGTGCCAGCAGTTTCCGAACCAGGACAGGGGAAAACGGCTACACCTTC.

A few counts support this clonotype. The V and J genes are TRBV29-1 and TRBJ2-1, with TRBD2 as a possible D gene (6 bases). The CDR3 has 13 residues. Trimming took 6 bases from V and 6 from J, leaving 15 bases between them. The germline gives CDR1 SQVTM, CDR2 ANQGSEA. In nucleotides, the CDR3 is TGCAGCGTGGGGGAGCGGGTCAGCAATGAGCAGTTCTTC. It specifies CSVGERVSNEQFF.

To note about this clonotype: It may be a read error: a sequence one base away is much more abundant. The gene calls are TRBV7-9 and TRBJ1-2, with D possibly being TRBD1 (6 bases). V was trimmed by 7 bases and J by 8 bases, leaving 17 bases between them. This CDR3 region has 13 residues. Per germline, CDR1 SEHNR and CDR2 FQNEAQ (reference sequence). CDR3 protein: CASTTGTTKGYTF. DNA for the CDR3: TGTGCCAGCACAACCGGGACAACGAAGGGCTACACCTTC.

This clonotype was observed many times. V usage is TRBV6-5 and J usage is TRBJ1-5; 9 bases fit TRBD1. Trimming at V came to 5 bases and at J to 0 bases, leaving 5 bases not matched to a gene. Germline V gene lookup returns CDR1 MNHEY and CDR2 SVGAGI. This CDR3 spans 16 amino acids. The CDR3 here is CASSPGTGISNQPQHF. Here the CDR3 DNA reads TGTGCCAGCAGTCCCGGGACAGGGATTAGCAATCAGCCCCAGCATTTT.